This T cell receptor (beta chain) was captured by sequencing in a study of post-analysis software for immune sequencing data (dated by TCRdb to 2014 to 2015). Notes on the research overall: Recorded disease courses included relapsing-remitting, secondary progressive and progressive-relapsing multiple sclerosis, with some patients lacking subtype annotation. Patient repertoires were compared against around twelve previously published healthy control repertoires from donors aged roughly 6 to 27 years. A subset of samples was prepared in parallel using single-end sample barcoding, then pooled and co-amplified after Illumina adapter ligation.

This clonotype has a handful of counts. Its cognate antigen has yet to be identified. No clone much larger than this one lies a single base away; base qualities are absent. The germline V gene yields MNHEY for CDR1 and SVGAGI for CDR2. The cysteine opens and the phenylalanine closes a CDR3 of 14 amino acids. Only the CDR3 part of the read is kept: 42 bases, read in frame from the first base. The germline ends are 16 bases apart after V is trimmed by 6 bases and J by 10 bases. To demonstrate the VDJtools post-analysis software, the study profiled TCR beta repertoires from the peripheral blood of approximately twelve young patients with multiple sclerosis. The multiple sclerosis patients were children and adolescents between roughly 6 and 17 years of age. Beyond this particular receptor, the publication reports: Patients showed significantly higher frequencies than controls for roughly 5 TRBV segments, among them TRBV5-6, TRBV5-1 and TRBV20-1. Normalized Chao1 diversity was significantly lower in multiple sclerosis patients than controls, suggesting substantial peripheral T-cell clonal expansion. The control group was slightly older than the multiple sclerosis patient group. Direct clustering with F measure showed strong co-clustering of samples prepared in the same batch, prompting a batch-effect correction.

Library construction relied on PCR. Reads for this sample came from an Illumina HiSeq 2500. To reduce PCR and sequencing biases, unique molecular identifiers were built into the TCR beta cDNA libraries. Roughly 0.5 million cDNA molecules were obtained per 1 to 10 million input T cells, so each molecule approximated one T cell. The patient libraries were prepared and sequenced using the same protocol as the earlier healthy control dataset. Within a given batch, samples were prepared together, multiplexed and sequenced on the same HiSeq lane. The paper's data handling went like this. Raw barcoded reads were processed with MIGEC, discarding single-read molecular identifier groups before consensus assembly and CDR3 extraction. VDJtools was used for post-analysis of the clonotype tables, and diversity was normalized by down-sampling every dataset to the size of the smallest sample. To correct batch-related cross-sample contamination, repertoire overlap clustering matched CDR3 amino acid sequences but not nucleotide sequences. Through fastp at Q25 and MiXCR, TCRdb rebuilt clones from the public reads, retaining in-frame beta chains. Each record represents a unique CDR3 protein, reported with the most common genes and DNA among its rows. Here the V and J calls rest on TCRdb's processing, not on the authors' analysis. The sample yields about 200,000 distinct CDR3 sequences; around 30% were counted once. The ten largest clones represent around 3.2% of the sample.

This TCR was sampled from a girl aged 2-17 years with multiple sclerosis. The sample was blood. This sequence uses TRBV6-5 and TRBJ1-6; the best D guess is TRBD1, with 5 bases matching. This receptor has the CDR3 CASRLDSGDSPLHF. In nucleotides, the sequence is TGTGCCAGCAGACTGGATTCGGGGGACTCACCCCTCCACTTT.